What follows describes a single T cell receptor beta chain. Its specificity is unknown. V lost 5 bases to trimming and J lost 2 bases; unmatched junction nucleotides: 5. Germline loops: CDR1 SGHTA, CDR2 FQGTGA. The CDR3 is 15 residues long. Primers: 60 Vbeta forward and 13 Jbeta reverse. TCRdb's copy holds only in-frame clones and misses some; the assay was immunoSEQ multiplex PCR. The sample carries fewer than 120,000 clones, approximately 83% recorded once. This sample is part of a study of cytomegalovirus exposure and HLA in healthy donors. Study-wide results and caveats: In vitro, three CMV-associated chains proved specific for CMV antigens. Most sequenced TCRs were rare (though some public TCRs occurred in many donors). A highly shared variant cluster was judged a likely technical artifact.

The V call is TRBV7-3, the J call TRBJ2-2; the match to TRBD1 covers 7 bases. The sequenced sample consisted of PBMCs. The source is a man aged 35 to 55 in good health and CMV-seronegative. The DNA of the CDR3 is TGTGCCAGCAGCCCGACAGGGCCCAACACCGGGGAGCTGTTTTTT. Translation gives CASSPTGPNTGELFF.